The sequence of this T cell receptor beta chain was determined in a study of regulatory T cells in long-lasting Graves disease. The time point: newly diagnosed GD, antithyroid drugs for less than 3 months. PBMC-extracted RNA yielded the TCR library. The V and J ends lost 6 bases and 5 bases respectively, with 10 bases between them. The CDR3 sequence is 13 residues long. This clonotype was detected many times. HTBI primers from iRepertoire and Arm-PCR of CDR3 regions yielded the TCR beta libraries. TCRdb recomputed calls from the multiplex PCR reads with MiXCR, one row per CDR3 protein. Here the sample spans over 350,000 distinct CDR3 sequences, 14% being singletons. This same sample was also part of a study on T cells in Graves' hyperthyroidism and ophthalmopathy.

The sample was peripheral blood mononuclear cells (PBMCs), taken at new diagnosis, from a patient treated with antithyroid drugs. This clonotype originated in a woman aged 50 to 65 with Graves disease. V gene TRBV12-3 or TRBV12-4 combines with J gene TRBJ2-2; D possibly corresponds to TRBD2 (5 bases). The CDR3 DNA reads as TGTGCCAGCAGCTTTGGAGGAACCGGGGAGCTGTTTTTT. This encodes CASSFGGTGELFF.